Described below is a single T cell receptor beta chain sequence and its context. What it binds is not known. The data derive from a study of cytomegalovirus exposure and HLA in healthy donors. Across the whole study: Assignment to the Caucasian-associated ancestry cluster applied to about 80% of the roughly 400 genotyped donors. Study observations and caveats: Being productive about 90% or about 30% of the time was typical of most TCR beta V segments in an earlier analysis. TCR beta V- and J-gene trimming was later associated with a missense DCLRE1C variant.

This CDR3 region has 16 residues. Germline V gene sequence: CDR1 MDHEN, CDR2 SYDVKM. V lost 6 bases to trimming and J lost 6 bases, with 23 bases between them. PCR amplification relied on 60 Vbeta primers (plus 13 Jbeta primers). Libraries were prepared by immunoSEQ multiplex PCR; TCRdb keeps only in-frame clonotypes and omits some of them. The sample includes 130,000 to 150,000 clones, roughly 78% of them seen just once. Input material: PBMCs. The sequence derives from a man between 25 and 39 years old in good health and CMV-seronegative. The chain employs TRBV28 and TRBJ1-2; D ambiguous. CDR3 protein: CASSPSWTESPDGYTF. The CDR3 DNA sequence: TGTGCCAGCAGCCCGTCCTGGACTGAATCGCCGGATGGCTACACCTTC.